One and the same sample provided the 14 T cell receptor beta chains below, sequenced in a study of blood T cell repertoires in COVID-19. The table came from immunoSEQ multiplex PCR; TCRdb's copy has only in-frame clones and leaves some out. Of 150,000 to 200,000 clones in the sample, around 86% were seen once. Material for sequencing was peripheral blood. These receptors came from a man aged 70-80 years with acute or convalescent COVID-19.

The chain recombines TRBV7-9 with TRBJ2-5; 9 bases line up with TRBD1. After removal of 5 bases from V and 5 bases from J, the junction contained 6 bases not matched to a gene. This CDR3 is built from 14 residues. Germline CDR1 and CDR2: SEHNR and FQNEAQ (reference sequence). CDR3 sequence: CASSPRTGVETQYF. The DNA of the CDR3 is TGTGCCAGCAGCCCTAGGACAGGGGTGGAGACCCAGTACTTC.

The chain joins TRBV28 to TRBJ1-1, with 9 positions matching TRBD1. CDR3 size: 14 residues. CDR1 and CDR2 (germline): MDHEN, SYDVKM. With V trimmed by 8 bases and J by 10 bases, 14 bases remained unmatched. The CDR3 protein is CASGPHGQGRGAFF. The CDR3 DNA reads as TGTGCCAGCGGACCTCATGGACAGGGGAGGGGAGCTTTCTTT. The entire variable domain, with the rest obtained from reference TRBV28 and TRBJ1-1, is as follows: DVKVTQSSRYLVKRTGEKVFLECVQDMDHENMFWYRQDPGLGLRLIYFSYDVKMKEKGDIPEGYSVSREKKERFSLILESASTNQTSMYLCASGPHGQGRGAFFGQGTRLTVV.

The gene calls are TRBV4-2 and TRBJ2-3, with D possibly matching TRBD2 (6 bases). Deletions cut 0 bases from V and 8 bases from J, with 9 bases between. CDR1 and CDR2 (germline): LGHNA, YNFKEQ. This CDR3 comprises 13 residues. The chain's CDR3 is CASSQDLGGTQYF. The CDR3 region has the DNA TGTGCCAGCAGCCAAGACTTGGGAGGTACGCAGTATTTT.

V usage is TRBV27 and J usage is TRBJ1-1; TRBD1 agrees at 7 bases. The CDR3 sequence is 15 residues long. Germline CDR1 reads MNHEY; CDR2 reads SMNVEV (reference sequence). V was clipped by 5 bases and J by 4 bases; unmatched bases: 10. The CDR3 is CASSKRQGGATEAFF. The CDR3 coding sequence is TGTGCCAGCAGTAAAAGACAGGGTGGTGCCACTGAAGCTTTCTTT.

The chain recombines TRBV9 with TRBJ2-5; possible D gene TRBD1, 6 bases. V was cut by 0 bases and J by 4 bases, with 7 bases left in between. This CDR3 has 13 residues. From germline, CDR1 is SGDLS and CDR2 YYNGEE. The CDR3 DNA reads TGTGCCAGCAGCGTAGCAGGGGCAGAGACCCAGTACTTC. It codes for CASSVAGAETQYF.

This clone has just one count. The chain recombines TRBV10-3 with TRBJ1-3; D is undetermined. Germline V CDR1 and CDR2: ENHRY, SYGVKD. Trimming stripped 8 bases from V and 1 base from J, with 12 bases between. CDR3 length: 14 amino acids. The CDR3 nucleotides read TGTGCCATCGGTACGAGGTTATCTGGAAACACCATATATTTT. The encoded protein is CAIGTRLSGNTIYF.

The genes are TRBV30 and TRBJ1-1; no clear D. The CDR3 totals 14 residues. Looked up from germline, CDR1 is GTSNPN and CDR2 is SVGIG (reference sequence). V lost 5 bases and J 7 bases, leaving 20 bases between the germline ends. The CDR3 nucleotides are TGTGCCTGGGCCACCTTCTGGCGGGCGGATGAAGCTTTCTTT. This codes for CAWATFWRADEAFF.

The rearrangement links TRBV28 to TRBJ1-1; maybe TRBD1 (5 bases). V shed 0 bases and J shed 5 bases, with 19 bases lying between them. The CDR3 consists of 17 residues. Germline-derived CDR1 and CDR2 are MDHEN and SYDVKM. CDR3 region: CASSLWGGRNRRTEAFF. Written as DNA, the CDR3 is TGTGCCAGCAGTTTATGGGGGGGACGTAACCGTAGGACTGAAGCTTTCTTT.

The chain uses TRBV27 and TRBJ1-5; 7 nucleotides line up with TRBD1. Trimming took 5 bases from V and 8 from J; bases not matched to a gene: 9. This CDR3 has 14 amino acids. The V gene's germline CDR1 is MNHEY and CDR2 SMNVEV (reference sequence). The CDR3 coding sequence is TGTGCCAGCAGTCCCCGGGACAGCTTAAAGCCCCAGCATTTT. It translates to CASSPRDSLKPQHF.

The chain uses TRBV4-1 and TRBJ1-4; D possibly corresponds to TRBD1 (5 bases). The CDR3 spans 16 residues. Germline CDR1 reads MGHRA; CDR2 reads YSYEKL. The V gene lost 0 bases and the J gene lost 8 bases, with 16 bases spanning the gap. The CDR3 here is CASSQDSTSDREKLFF. The CDR3, as DNA: TGCGCCAGCAGCCAAGATTCCACCAGTGACAGAGAAAAACTGTTTTTT.

The gene calls are TRBV5-4 and TRBJ1-4; D unresolved. This CDR3 comprises 17 residues. V was clipped by 4 bases and J by 3 bases, with 19 bases between them. Germline V gene lookup returns CDR1 SGHNT and CDR2 YYREEE (reference sequence). The CDR3 coding sequence is TGTGCCAGCAGCACCTCGTTTGCCGGGTCGCCTAATGAAAAACTGTTTTTT. It encodes CASSTSFAGSPNEKLFF.

CDR3 sequence (DNA): TGTGCCAGCAGCTTTCCGGGACAGGGGACGGAGACCCAGTACTTC. Protein: CASSFPGQGTETQYF. The chain is built from TRBV3-1 (or the pseudogene TRBV3-2) and TRBJ2-5; 10 bases are a match to TRBD1. There are 15 residues in the CDR3. Germline values: CDR1 LGHDT, CDR2 YNNKEL (reference sequence). The V and J ends lost 5 bases and 5 bases, in that order; junction bases with no gene match: 8.

The J gene is TRBJ1-5, the V gene TRBV30; tentative D call: TRBD1 (5 bases). CDR1 and CDR2 from the germline V gene are GTSNPN and SVGIG (reference sequence). V was cut by 0 bases and J by 2 bases, with 23 bases left in between. The CDR3 extends over 19 amino acids. CDR3 coding DNA: TGTGCCTGGAGTGTTTTGGACACTCACTTACCCTTCGGCAATCAGCCCCAGCATTTT. Protein: CAWSVLDTHLPFGNQPQHF.

This rearrangement joins TRBV5-4 to TRBJ2-2, with 8 bases matching TRBD1. CDR1 is SGHNT and CDR2 is YYREEE in the germline V gene (reference sequence). The CDR3 is 16 amino acids. J gave up 7 bases and V 3 bases, and 11 bases lay outside the gene matches. Written as DNA, the CDR3 is TGTGCCAGCAGCTACTCAGGGACAGGAGTATTCGGGGAGCTGTTTTTT. Its protein product is CASSYSGTGVFGELFF.